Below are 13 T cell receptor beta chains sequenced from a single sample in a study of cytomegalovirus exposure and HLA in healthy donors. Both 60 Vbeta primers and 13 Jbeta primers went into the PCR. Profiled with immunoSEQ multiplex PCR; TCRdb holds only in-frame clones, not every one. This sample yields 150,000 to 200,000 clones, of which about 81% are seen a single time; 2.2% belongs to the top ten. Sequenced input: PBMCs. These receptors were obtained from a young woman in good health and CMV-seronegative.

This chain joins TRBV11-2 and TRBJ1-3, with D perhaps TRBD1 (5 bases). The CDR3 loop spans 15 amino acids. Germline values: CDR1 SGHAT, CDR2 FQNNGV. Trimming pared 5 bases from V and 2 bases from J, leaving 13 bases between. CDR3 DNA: TGTGCCAGCAGCGCTGCTGGGGGGGCTGGAAACACCATATATTTT. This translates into CASSAAGGAGNTIYF. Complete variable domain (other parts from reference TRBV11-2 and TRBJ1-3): EAGVAQSPRYKIIEKRQSVAFWCNPISGHATLYWYQQILGQGPKLLIQFQNNGVVDDSQLPKDRFSAERLKGVDSTLKIQPAKLEDSAVYLCASSAAGGAGNTIYFGEGSWLTVV.

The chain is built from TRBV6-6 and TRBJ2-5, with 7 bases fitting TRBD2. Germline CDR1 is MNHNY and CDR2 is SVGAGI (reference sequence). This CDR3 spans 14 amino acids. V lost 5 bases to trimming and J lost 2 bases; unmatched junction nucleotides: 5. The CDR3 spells CASSPTSRQETQYF. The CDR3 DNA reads TGTGCCAGCAGTCCGACTAGCCGGCAAGAGACCCAGTACTTC.

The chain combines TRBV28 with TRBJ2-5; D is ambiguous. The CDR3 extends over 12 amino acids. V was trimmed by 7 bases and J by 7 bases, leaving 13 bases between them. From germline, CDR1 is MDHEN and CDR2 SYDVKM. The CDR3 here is CASNAALGTQYF. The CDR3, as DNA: TGTGCCAGCAACGCGGCCCTTGGGACCCAGTACTTC.

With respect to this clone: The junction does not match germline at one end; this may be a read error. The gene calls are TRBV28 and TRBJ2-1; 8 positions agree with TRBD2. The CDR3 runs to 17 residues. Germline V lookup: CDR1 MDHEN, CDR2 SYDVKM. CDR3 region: CASSLYTGTRNNNEQFF. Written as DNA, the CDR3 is TGTGCCAGCAGCTTATACACCGGGACTAGGAACAACAATGAGCAGTTCTTC. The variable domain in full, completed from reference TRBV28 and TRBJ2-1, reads DVKVTQSSRYLVKRTGEKVFLECVQDMDHENMFWYRQDPGLGLRLIYFSYDVKMKEKGDIPEGYSVSREKKERFSLILESASTNQTSMYLCASSLYTGTRNNNEQFFGPGTRLTVL.

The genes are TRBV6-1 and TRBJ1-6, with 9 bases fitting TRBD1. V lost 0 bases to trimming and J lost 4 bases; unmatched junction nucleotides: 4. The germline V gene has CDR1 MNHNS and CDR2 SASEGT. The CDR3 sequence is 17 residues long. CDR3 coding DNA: TGTGCCAGCAGTGAAGCTAGGACAGGGGAATATAATTCACCCCTCCACTTT. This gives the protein CASSEARTGEYNSPLHF.

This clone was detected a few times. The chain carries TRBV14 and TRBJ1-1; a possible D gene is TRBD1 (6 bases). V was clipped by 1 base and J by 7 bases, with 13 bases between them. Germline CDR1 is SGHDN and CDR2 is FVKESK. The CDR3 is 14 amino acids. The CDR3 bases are TGTGCCAGCAGCCAAGTTCCAGGGGCCGATGAAGCTTTCTTT. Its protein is CASSQVPGADEAFF.

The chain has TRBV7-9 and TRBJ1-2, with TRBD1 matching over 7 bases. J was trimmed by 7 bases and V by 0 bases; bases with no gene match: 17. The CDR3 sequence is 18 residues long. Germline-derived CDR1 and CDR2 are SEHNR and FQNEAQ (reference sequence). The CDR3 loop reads CASSLALGQGGIIGGYTF. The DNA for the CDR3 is TGTGCCAGCAGCTTAGCCTTGGGGCAGGGGGGAATAATAGGTGGCTACACCTTC.

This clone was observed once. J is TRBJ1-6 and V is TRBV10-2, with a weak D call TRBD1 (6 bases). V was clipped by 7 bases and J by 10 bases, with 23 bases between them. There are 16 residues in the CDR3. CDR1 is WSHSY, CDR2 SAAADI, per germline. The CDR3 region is CASTPRGGQSGSPLHF. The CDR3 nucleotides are TGCGCCAGCACCCCGAGGGGGGGGCAGTCGGGGTCACCCCTCCACTTT.

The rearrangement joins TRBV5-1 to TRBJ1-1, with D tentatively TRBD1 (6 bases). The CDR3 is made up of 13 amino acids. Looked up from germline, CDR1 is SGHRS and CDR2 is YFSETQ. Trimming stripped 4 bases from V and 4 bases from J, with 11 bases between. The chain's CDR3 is CASSKDSFTEAFF. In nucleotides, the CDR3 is TGCGCCAGCAGCAAGGACAGCTTCACTGAAGCTTTCTTT.

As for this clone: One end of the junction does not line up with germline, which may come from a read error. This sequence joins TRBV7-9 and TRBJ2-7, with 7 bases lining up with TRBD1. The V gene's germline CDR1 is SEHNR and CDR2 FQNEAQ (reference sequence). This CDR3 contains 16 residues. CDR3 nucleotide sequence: TGTTCCAGCAGCTCTACGACAGGGACCCCGGAATACGAGCAGTACTTC. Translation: CSSSSTTGTPEYEQYF.

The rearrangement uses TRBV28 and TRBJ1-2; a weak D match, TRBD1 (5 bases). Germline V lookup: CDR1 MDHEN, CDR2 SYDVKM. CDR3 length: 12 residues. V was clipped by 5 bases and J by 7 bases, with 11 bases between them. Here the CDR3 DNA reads TGTGCCAGCAGTAAATTGGACACTGGCTACACCTTC. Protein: CASSKLDTGYTF.

CDR3 nucleotides: TGTGCCAGCAGCAGAAGGGCAGGGCGTACTGAAGCTTTCTTT. Translated, it gives CASSRRAGRTEAFF. The chain has TRBV7-2 and TRBJ1-1; D may be TRBD1 (5 bases). Per the germline V gene, CDR1 is SGHTA and CDR2 is FQGNSA. The CDR3 covers 14 residues. V shed 5 bases and J shed 5 bases, with 15 bases lying between them.

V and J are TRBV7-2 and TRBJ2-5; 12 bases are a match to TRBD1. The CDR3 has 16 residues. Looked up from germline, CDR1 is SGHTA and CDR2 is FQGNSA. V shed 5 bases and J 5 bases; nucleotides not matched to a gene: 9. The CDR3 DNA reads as TGTGCCAGCAGCGAAACACTAGGGACAGGGGGCGAGACCCAGTACTTC. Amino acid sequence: CASSETLGTGGETQYF.